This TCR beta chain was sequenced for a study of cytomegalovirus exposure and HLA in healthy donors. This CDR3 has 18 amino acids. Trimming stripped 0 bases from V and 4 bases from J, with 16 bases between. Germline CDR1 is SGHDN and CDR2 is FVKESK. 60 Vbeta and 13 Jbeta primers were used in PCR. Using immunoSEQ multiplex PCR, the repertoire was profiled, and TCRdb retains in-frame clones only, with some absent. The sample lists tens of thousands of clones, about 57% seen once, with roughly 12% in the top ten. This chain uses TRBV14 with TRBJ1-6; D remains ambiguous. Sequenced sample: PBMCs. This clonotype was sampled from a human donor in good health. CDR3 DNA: TGTGCCAGCAGCCAAGAAGGGTGGGAGGCAGGATATAATTCACCCCTCCACTTT. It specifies CASSQEGWEAGYNSPLHF.